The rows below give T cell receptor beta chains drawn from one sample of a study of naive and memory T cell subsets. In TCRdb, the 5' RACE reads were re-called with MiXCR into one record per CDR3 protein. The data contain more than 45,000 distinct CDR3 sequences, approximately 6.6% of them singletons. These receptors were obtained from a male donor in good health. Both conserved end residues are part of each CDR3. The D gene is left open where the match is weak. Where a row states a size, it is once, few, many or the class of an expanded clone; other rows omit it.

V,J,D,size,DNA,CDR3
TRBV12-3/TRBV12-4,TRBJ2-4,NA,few,TGTGCCAGCAGTTTCGTGGGGTTAGCCAAAAACATTCAGTACTTC,CASSFVGLAKNIQYF
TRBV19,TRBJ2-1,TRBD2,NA,TGTGCCAGTAGTACTCCCGAGGCGGGAGGCAAACGGAATGAGCAGTTCTTC,CASSTPEAGGKRNEQFF
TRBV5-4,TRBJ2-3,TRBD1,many,TGTGCCAGCAGCTTGGCACAGGGGGCCCCGTTGGATACGCAGTATTTT,CASSLAQGAPLDTQYF
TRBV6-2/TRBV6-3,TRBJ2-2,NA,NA,TGTGCCCACAGCGGTATAAACCCGACCACCGGGGAGCTGTTTTTT,CAHSGINPTTGELFF
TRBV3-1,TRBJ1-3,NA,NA,TGTGCCAGCACCCGCTCCTTGGGGCAGGTAAACTCTGGAAACACCATATATTTT,CASTRSLGQVNSGNTIYF
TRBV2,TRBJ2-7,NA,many,TGTGCCAGCAGACCCTACGAGCAGTACTTC,CASRPYEQYF
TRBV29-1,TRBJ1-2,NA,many,TGCAGCGCCGCGGGGGGCGCAGGTTATGGCTACACCTTC,CSAAGGAGYGYTF
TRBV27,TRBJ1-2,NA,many,TGTGCCAGCAGTTTATCTTCGGGGCTTGATGGCTACACCTTC,CASSLSSGLDGYTF
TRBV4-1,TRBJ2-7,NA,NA,TGCGCCAGCAGCCAAGATGGCATGAGCCCGAGCGGGCAGTACTTC,CASSQDGMSPSGQYF
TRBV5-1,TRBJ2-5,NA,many,TGCGCCAGCAGCACCCCCGACAGTACGTACCAAGAGACCCAGTACTTC,CASSTPDSTYQETQYF
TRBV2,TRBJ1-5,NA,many,TGTGCCAGCAGTGAAGCTAACAGCAATCAGCCCCAGCATTTT,CASSEANSNQPQHF
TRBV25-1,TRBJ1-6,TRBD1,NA,TGTGCCAGCAGTAAGGGACAGTCTCTAAATTCACCCCTCCACTTT,CASSKGQSLNSPLHF
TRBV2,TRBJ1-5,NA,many,TGTGCCAGCTCGGGGGATCAGCCCCAGCATTTT,CASSGDQPQHF
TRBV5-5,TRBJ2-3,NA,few,TGTGCCAGCAGCTTGTTGGGGTCTCCTAACACAGATACGCAGTATTTT,CASSLLGSPNTDTQYF
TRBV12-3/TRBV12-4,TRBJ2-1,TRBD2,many,TGTGCCAGCAGTTTAGGCAGCGGGACTGAGCCCCTATTC,CASSLGSGTEPLF
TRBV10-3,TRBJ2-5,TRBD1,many,TGTGCCATCAGTGAGCCGCCGGGACAGGCAGACAGGCAGGAGACCCAGTACTTC,CAISEPPGQADRQETQYF
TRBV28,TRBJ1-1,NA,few,TGTGCCACCGGCGGTCCGACCACTGAAGCTTTCTTT,CATGGPTTEAFF
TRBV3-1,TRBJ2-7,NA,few,TGTGCCAGCAGCCAAGCCGGGACTGCCTCCTACGAGCAGTACTTC,CASSQAGTASYEQYF
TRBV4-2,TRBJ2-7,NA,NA,TGTGCCAGCAGCCCAGCGCGGGTCGGGGCCACCTACGAGCAGTACTTC,CASSPARVGATYEQYF
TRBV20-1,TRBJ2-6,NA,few,TGCAGTGCTACCGGCGCAGGGTCTTTTGGGGCCAACGTCCTGACTTTC,CSATGAGSFGANVLTF
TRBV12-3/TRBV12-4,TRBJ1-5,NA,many,TGTGCCAGCAGTCCGCCTCCGGACAGTGCATACCAGCCCCAGCATTTT,CASSPPPDSAYQPQHF
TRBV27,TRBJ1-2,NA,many,TGTGCCAGCAGTTTAGCCCGGAACTATGGCTACACCTTC,CASSLARNYGYTF
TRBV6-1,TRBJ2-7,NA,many,TGTGCCAGCAGTGAATTCTTAGGAGGCTACGAGCAGTACTTC,CASSEFLGGYEQYF
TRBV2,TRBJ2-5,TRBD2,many,TGTGCCAGCAGTGGGAGAGCGGGAGCGGGGGAGACCCAGTACTTC,CASSGRAGAGETQYF
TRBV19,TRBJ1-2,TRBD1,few,TGTGCCAGTAGTATAGCAGGGGGCAACTATGGCTACACCTTC,CASSIAGGNYGYTF
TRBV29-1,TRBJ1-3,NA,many,TGCAGCGTTGGAACGGGCCAACCCTCTGGAAACACCATATATTTT,CSVGTGQPSGNTIYF
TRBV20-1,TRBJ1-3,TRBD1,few,TGCAGTGCTAGATCCGCAGGGGGCTCTGGAAACACCATATATTTT,CSARSAGGSGNTIYF
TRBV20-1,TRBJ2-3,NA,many,TGCAGTGCTAGAGATGAGACCGGGCCTAGGGTAGATACGCAGTATTTT,CSARDETGPRVDTQYF